One and the same sample provided the 22 T cell receptor beta chains below, sequenced in a study of human T cells and chemical hapten exposure. The time point denotes: pre-sensitization, week 0. As to treatment: therapeutic diphenylcyclopropenone sensitization with weekly scalp DPC. TCRdb used MiXCR to reprocess the RACE reads, holding one entry per CDR3 protein. The table has under 90,000 distinct CDR3 sequences, roughly 8.8% seen once; the top ten hold 3.6%. Sequences were derived from whole blood, sampled in connection with sensitization to the hapten diphenylcyclopropenone (DPC). The source is a woman aged 40 to 50 with alopecia areata. Some clones in this sample may be carry-over from other donors' samples.

This clonotype was detected ten times or more. V gene TRBV5-1 combines with J gene TRBJ1-1; D ambiguous. This CDR3 has 16 amino acids. From germline, CDR1 is SGHRS and CDR2 YFSETQ. Trimming left V 0 bases short and J 1 base short, with 13 bases between. Written as DNA, the CDR3 is TGCGCCAGCAGCTTGGGGGTACGTGGGAGGAACACTGAAGCTTTCTTT. Translated: CASSLGVRGRNTEAFF.

This clonotype was counted a few times. J is TRBJ2-7 and V is TRBV6-6; D is uncertain. In germline, CDR1 is MNHNY, CDR2 SVGAGI (reference sequence). V lost 6 bases, J lost 5 bases, and 14 bases lay in between. This CDR3 region has 13 residues. In nucleotides, the CDR3 is TGTGCCAGCAGCCCCCCCCCATCCGACGAGCAGTACTTC. The encoded protein is CASSPPPSDEQYF.

This rearrangement joins TRBV20-1 to TRBJ2-1; D is possibly TRBD2 (6 bases). V was pared by 3 bases and J by 3 bases, with 12 bases between. This CDR3 region has 14 residues. From germline, CDR1 is DFQATT and CDR2 SNEGSKA (reference sequence). Here the CDR3 DNA reads TGCAGTGCTAGCGGAGGGGCGAACTACAATGAGCAGTTCTTC. Its protein is CSASGGANYNEQFF.

V usage is TRBV24-1 and J usage is TRBJ2-5, with 8 bases lining up with TRBD2. The CDR3 extends over 15 amino acids. CDR1 and CDR2 from the germline V gene are KGHDR and SFDVKD. The trim removed 4 bases at V and 4 bases at J, leaving 7 bases unmatched. CDR3 sequence: CATSDPRGAGETQYF. The CDR3 DNA sequence: TGTGCCACCAGTGACCCGCGGGGGGCTGGAGAGACCCAGTACTTC.

The rearrangement links TRBV12-3 or TRBV12-4 to TRBJ2-1; TRBD2 matches at 7 bases. The CDR3 sequence is 13 residues long. The V and J ends lost 7 bases and 6 bases, in that order; junction bases with no gene match: 6. CDR3 residues: CASNYWGGNEQFF. CDR3 nucleotides: TGTGCCAGCAATTATTGGGGGGGCAATGAGCAGTTCTTC.

Concerning this clonotype itself: One end of the junction is discordant with germline, which a read error may explain. The V and J genes are TRBV11-2 and TRBJ1-3, with D uncertain. The CDR3 contains 15 residues. CDR1 SGHAT and CDR2 FQNNGV come from the germline V gene. The CDR3 bases are TGTGCCAGCAGCTTACGTCCCAGCTCTAGAAACACCATATATTTT. This encodes CASSLRPSSRNTIYF.

This clonotype was recorded many times. The chain combines TRBV4-1 with TRBJ2-2; D possibly corresponds to TRBD2 (6 bases). Germline values: CDR1 MGHRA, CDR2 YSYEKL. This CDR3 region has 17 residues. V lost 1 base to trimming and J lost 0 bases, with 12 bases between them. In nucleotides, the CDR3 is TGCGCCAGCAGCCAAGTGGGGACTCGTTCGAACACCGGGGAGCTGTTTTTT. Its translation: CASSQVGTRSNTGELFF.

This clonotype turned up a few times. The genes are TRBV7-9 and TRBJ2-5; D not resolved. The CDR3 has 14 residues. Looked up from germline, CDR1 is SEHNR and CDR2 is FQNEAQ (reference sequence). Trimming shortened V by 4 bases and J by 2 bases, and 11 bases separated the two germline ends. The CDR3 nucleotides read TGTGCCAGCAGCTCGTTAATGGGGCAAGAGACCCAGTACTTC. Its protein is CASSSLMGQETQYF.

The rearrangement links TRBV6-2 or TRBV6-3 to TRBJ2-6; D is possibly TRBD2 (5 bases). The CDR3 spans 15 residues. Trimming left V 4 bases short and J 0 bases short, with 7 bases between. Germline CDR1 MNHEY, CDR2 SVGEGT. The CDR3 loop reads CASSSGVSGANVLTF. In DNA form, the CDR3 reads TGTGCCAGCAGTTCCGGGGTCTCTGGGGCCAACGTCCTGACTTTC.

About this clonotype itself: One junction end disagrees with the germline gene, perhaps due to a read error. This chain uses TRBV7-9 with TRBJ1-1; D not resolved. Germline CDR1 is SEHNR and CDR2 is FQNEAQ (reference sequence). The CDR3 loop spans 13 amino acids. The CDR3 spells CASSLVRNAEAFF. CDR3 coding DNA: TGTGCCAGCAGCTTAGTAAGGAACGCTGAAGCTTTCTTT.

The sample holds many counts of this clonotype. V gene TRBV28 combines with J gene TRBJ1-5, with 7 positions matching TRBD1. The junction had 7 bases not matched to a gene; V was cut back by 5 bases and J by 6 bases. Germline assignment: CDR1 MDHEN and CDR2 SYDVKM. The CDR3 covers 14 residues. The CDR3 here is CASSLGTVGQPQHF. The CDR3 bases are TGTGCCAGCAGTCTAGGGACAGTCGGTCAGCCCCAGCATTTT. Combining the CDR3 with reference TRBV28 and TRBJ1-5 gives the whole variable domain DVKVTQSSRYLVKRTGEKVFLECVQDMDHENMFWYRQDPGLGLRLIYFSYDVKMKEKGDIPEGYSVSREKKERFSLILESASTNQTSMYLCASSLGTVGQPQHFGDGTRLSIL.

The genes are TRBV2 and TRBJ2-3, with D possibly TRBD2 on 6 matching bases. This CDR3 has 14 amino acids. CDR1 and CDR2 from the germline V gene are SNHLY and FYNNEI. V lost 6 bases and J 4 bases, leaving 14 bases between the germline ends. CDR3: CASRAGTPSDTQYF. CDR3 nucleotides: TGTGCCAGCAGAGCCGGGACTCCCTCAGATACGCAGTATTTT.

This clonotype was counted many times. The chain is built from TRBV7-2 and TRBJ1-2, with D unresolved. Germline V CDR1 and CDR2: SGHTA, FQGNSA. The CDR3 loop spans 15 amino acids. V lost 2 bases to trimming and J lost 4 bases, with 14 bases between them. CDR3 coding DNA: TGTGCCAGCAGCTTATCCTCAGGTTTCGGCTATGGCTACACCTTC. The encoded protein is CASSLSSGFGYGYTF.

The gene calls are TRBV27 and TRBJ2-2; D is perhaps TRBD1 (5 bases). Germline CDR1 is MNHEY and CDR2 is SMNVEV (reference sequence). There are 16 residues in the CDR3. The V end was cut by 1 base, the J end by 5 bases, with 14 bases between. Here the CDR3 reads CASSLYYTQGTGELFF. The CDR3 region has the DNA TGTGCCAGCAGTTTATACTACACCCAGGGTACCGGGGAGCTGTTTTTT.

As concerns this clonotype: One base away lies a much larger clone, so this may be a sequencing read error. The rearrangement uses TRBV7-2 and TRBJ2-7; 8 positions match TRBD1. The CDR3 contains 14 residues. Trimming at V came to 3 bases and at J to 0 bases, leaving 1 base not matched to a gene. The germline V gene has CDR1 SGHTA and CDR2 FQGNSA. CDR3 sequence reads: CTSSLTGDSYEQYF. The CDR3 coding sequence is TGTACCAGCAGCTTGACAGGGGACTCCTACGAGCAGTACTTC. Full variable domain (remainder filled in from reference TRBV7-2 and TRBJ2-7): GAGVSQSPSNKVTEKGKDVELRCDPISGHTALYWYRQSLGQGLEFLIYFQGNSAPDKSGLPSDRFSAERTGGSVSTLTIQRTQQEDSAVYLCTSSLTGDSYEQYFGPGTRLTVT.

V usage is TRBV11-3 and J usage is TRBJ2-5; no clear D. V was trimmed by 4 bases and J by 7 bases, leaving 16 bases between them. CDR3 length equals 14 residues. Germline loops: CDR1 SGHNT, CDR2 YENEEA. The CDR3 coding sequence is TGTGCCAGCAGCTCAACTCCCGGCGGACGGACCCAGTACTTC. Amino acids: CASSSTPGGRTQYF. Combining the CDR3 with reference TRBV11-3 and TRBJ2-5 gives the whole variable domain EAGVVQSPRYKIIEKKQPVAFWCNPISGHNTLYWYLQNLGQGPELLIRYENEEAVDDSQLPKDRFSAERLKGVDSTLKIQPAELGDSAVYLCASSSTPGGRTQYFGPGTRLLVL.

This clonotype came up many times. The chain joins TRBV7-9 to TRBJ2-7, with D perhaps matching TRBD1 or TRBD2 (5 bases each). Per the germline V gene, CDR1 is SEHNR and CDR2 is FQNEAQ (reference sequence). The germline V and J ends were trimmed by 5 bases and 4 bases, with 18 bases remaining between them. This CDR3 comprises 15 residues. CDR3 sequence: CASSPGGGTDYEQYF. The CDR3 DNA reads TGTGCCAGCAGCCCGGGTGGTGGGACCGATTACGAGCAGTACTTC.

This clonotype was seen a handful of times. The chain combines TRBV19 with TRBJ2-2; D may be TRBD2 (6 bases). The CDR3 totals 14 residues. V lost 1 base and J lost 5, with 8 bases in between. Germline lookup yields CDR1 LNHDA and CDR2 SQIVND (reference sequence). CDR3 in amino acids: CASSIVGGTGELFF. CDR3 in DNA: TGTGCCAGTAGTATAGTGGGGGGAACCGGGGAGCTGTTTTTT.

The chain combines TRBV5-8 with TRBJ2-3; D is tentatively TRBD1 or TRBD2 (5 bases each). V lost 1 base, J lost 2 bases, and 11 bases lay in between. Looked up from germline, CDR1 is SGHTS and CDR2 is YDEGEE. There are 15 residues in the CDR3. CDR3 amino acids: CASSLWDGYTDTQYF. For the CDR3, the DNA is TGTGCCAGCAGCTTGTGGGACGGGTACACAGATACGCAGTATTTT.

In its sample, this clonotype was seen many times. The chain joins TRBV3-1 to TRBJ1-1, with no clear D. With 4 bases removed from V and 0 bases from J, the gap between germline ends came to 0 bases. CDR1 and CDR2 from the germline V gene are LGHDT and YNNKEL (reference sequence). The CDR3 spans 11 residues. The CDR3 sequence is CASSLNTEAFF. The CDR3 DNA follows: TGTGCCAGCAGCCTGAACACTGAAGCTTTCTTT.

This clonotype was observed at least ten times. The chain combines TRBV7-8 with TRBJ2-3; 8 nucleotides line up with TRBD2. This CDR3 has 14 amino acids. Germline V gene lookup returns CDR1 SGHVS and CDR2 FQNEAQ. V was clipped by 3 bases and J by 5 bases; unmatched bases: 4. CDR3 in amino acids: CASSLILAVDTQYF. CDR3 coding DNA: TGTGCCAGCAGCTTGATACTAGCGGTAGATACGCAGTATTTT. Full variable domain (missing parts from reference TRBV7-8 and TRBJ2-3): GAGVSQSPRYKVAKRGQDVALRCDPISGHVSLFWYQQALGQGPEFLTYFQNEAQLDKSGLPSDRFFAERPEGSVSTLKIQRTQQEDSAVYLCASSLILAVDTQYFGPGTRLTVL.

This clonotype has a count of ten or more. This sequence joins TRBV28 and TRBJ1-5; 9 bases fit TRBD1. The J segment lost 6 bases and the V segment lost 5 bases, leaving 8 bases of the junction unmatched. The CDR3 runs 15 residues. Germline V gene lookup returns CDR1 MDHEN and CDR2 SYDVKM. CDR3 DNA sequence: TGTGCCAGCAGTCTAACAGGGGGCTTGTCTCAGCCCCAGCATTTT. It specifies CASSLTGGLSQPQHF.